Shown below are 5 T cell receptor beta chains from a single sample sequenced in a study of blood T cell repertoires in COVID-19. Profiled with immunoSEQ multiplex PCR; TCRdb holds only in-frame clones, not every one. The sample holds fewer than 300,000 clones; more than 65% are singletons and the top ten take around 2.9%. Sequenced: peripheral blood. Receptors originate from a woman between 18 and 29 years old with acute or convalescent COVID-19.

The CDR3, as DNA: TGTGCCAGTAGTAGCGGCGACACCGGGGAGCTGTTTTTT. It codes for CASSSGDTGELFF. V and J are TRBV19 and TRBJ2-2; no reliable D call. The CDR3 loop spans 13 amino acids. Per the germline V gene, CDR1 is LNHDA and CDR2 is SQIVND (reference sequence). Trimming shortened V by 4 bases and J by 3 bases, and 6 bases separated the two germline ends.

This clone was observed a few times. The chain has TRBV7-9 and TRBJ2-6; 7 bases fit TRBD1. The CDR3 consists of 18 residues. The germline V gene has CDR1 SEHNR and CDR2 FQNEAQ (reference sequence). Unmatched junction bases numbered 9, after V lost 4 bases and J lost 0 bases. The CDR3 nucleotides are TGTGCCAGCAGCTCACCGGGACAGCCTAGCTCTGGGGCCAACGTCCTGACTTTC. Residues: CASSSPGQPSSGANVLTF.

This chain joins TRBV4-2 and TRBJ2-7, with TRBD2 identical over 8 bases. Per the germline V gene, CDR1 is LGHNA and CDR2 is YNFKEQ. The V and J ends lost 1 base and 4 bases, in that order; junction bases with no gene match: 3. This CDR3 is built from 14 residues. The CDR3 DNA sequence: TGTGCCAGCAGCCAAGCCGGGGGGGATTACGAGCAGTACTTC. It codes for CASSQAGGDYEQYF.

This chain uses TRBV30 with TRBJ2-1; the match to TRBD2 covers 7 bases. This CDR3 is 15 amino acids long. Unmatched junction bases numbered 12, after V lost 4 bases and J lost 6 bases. The germline V gene encodes CDR1 GTSNPN and CDR2 SVGIG (reference sequence). As DNA, the CDR3 is TGTGCCTGGAACGCCGGGACTACAATCTTCAATGAGCAGTTCTTC. Residues: CAWNAGTTIFNEQFF.

The genes are TRBV28 and TRBJ2-1, with a tentative D call TRBD1 (5 bases). Looked up from germline, CDR1 is MDHEN and CDR2 is SYDVKM. This CDR3 is 17 amino acids long. Trimming stripped 4 bases from V and 1 base from J, with 17 bases between. For the CDR3, the DNA is TGTGCCAGCAGTTCCACACCTCGACAGTCTTCCTACAATGAGCAGTTCTTC. This gives the protein CASSSTPRQSSYNEQFF.